This TCR beta chain was sequenced for a study of CD8 T cells in ankylosing spondylitis. Researchers built TCR beta libraries using quantitative 5'-RACE with molecular barcodes. One entry per CDR3 protein, called by TCRdb with MiXCR from the 5' RACE reads. The table lists 750,000 to 850,000 distinct CDR3 sequences, 12% of them singletons. Broader study findings: For ankylosing spondylitis blood, a TCR beta motif of about eight highly homologous variants appeared characteristic. There was reportedly significant enrichment of clones that were disease-linked in matched ankylosing spondylitis synovial fluid. Earlier authors reported some of these motif variants in reactive arthritis synovial fluid and blood. In peripheral blood, disease-linked CD8+ clones occurred at relatively low frequencies.

Germline CDR1 is SQVTM and CDR2 is ANQGSEA. The CDR3 consists of 12 residues. The ends lost 6 bases at V and 8 bases at J; junction bases unmatched: 6. Many counts were recorded for this clonotype. What it recognizes is unknown. The chain is built from TRBV29-1 and TRBJ1-2, with 10 bases identical to TRBD1. The sample was blood, either unsorted or a sorted T cell fraction (not recorded which). This clonotype was sampled from a male donor with ankylosing spondylitis. CDR3 DNA: TGCAGCGTCGACAGGGGGCTGGAAGGCTACACCTTC. Protein: CSVDRGLEGYTF.